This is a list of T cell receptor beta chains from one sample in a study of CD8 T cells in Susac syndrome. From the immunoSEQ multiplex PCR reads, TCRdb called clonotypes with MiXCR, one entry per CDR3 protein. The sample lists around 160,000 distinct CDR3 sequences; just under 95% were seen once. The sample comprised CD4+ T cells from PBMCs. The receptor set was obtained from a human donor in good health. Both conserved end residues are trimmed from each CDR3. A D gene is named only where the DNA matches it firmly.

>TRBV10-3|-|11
AISPGYREKLF
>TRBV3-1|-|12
ASSQDSQFEKLF
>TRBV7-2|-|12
ASSFGGTAYEQY
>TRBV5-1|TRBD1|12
ASSTTGVGEKLF
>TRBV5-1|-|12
ASSLGPVRYEQY
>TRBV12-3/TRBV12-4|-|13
ASSEVPVRINEQF
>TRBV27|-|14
ASSFSRHTSTDTQY
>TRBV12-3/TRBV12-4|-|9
ASRTRDTQY
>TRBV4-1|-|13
ASSQAQINTGELF
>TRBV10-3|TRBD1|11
ATGTGIPGELF
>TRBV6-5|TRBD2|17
ASSYSILAGDSSYNEQF
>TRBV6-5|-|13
ASSYSGTRAQPQH
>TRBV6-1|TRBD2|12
ASSVNSGGETQY
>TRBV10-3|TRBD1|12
AISEQGENTEAF
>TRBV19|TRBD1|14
ASSIVTGGPQETQY
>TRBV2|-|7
AVKETQY
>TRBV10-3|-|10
AIMDGYNEQF
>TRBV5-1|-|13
ASSTGDTPLGKLF
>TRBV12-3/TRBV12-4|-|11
ASSVRQAETQY
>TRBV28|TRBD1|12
ASSLGTGTYEQY
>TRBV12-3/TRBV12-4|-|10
ASSTLGQPQH
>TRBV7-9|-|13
ASSPMTGGDYGYT
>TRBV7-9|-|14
ASSLLSKGNTGELF
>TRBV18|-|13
ASSLSGVPLETQY
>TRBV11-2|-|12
ASSLAVTKETQY
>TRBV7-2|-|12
ASSPARLNTEAF
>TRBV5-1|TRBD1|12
ASSWDRGTGELF
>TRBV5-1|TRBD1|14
ASSFSIPGGQETQY
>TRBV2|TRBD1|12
ASRQGAPSTEAF
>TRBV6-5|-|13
ASSYSIGLGYEQY
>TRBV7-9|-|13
ASSSGSLGNTEAF
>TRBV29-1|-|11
SVGEGSTDTQY
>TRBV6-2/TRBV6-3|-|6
AGTEQF
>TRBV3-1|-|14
ASSQDLTALWYGYT
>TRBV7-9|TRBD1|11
ASNRQGIETQY
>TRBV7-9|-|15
ASSLAVGDRTNYGYT
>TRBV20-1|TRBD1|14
SARDPRTGSNYGYT
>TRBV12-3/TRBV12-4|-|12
ASSLAGNTDTQY
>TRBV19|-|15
ASSTTRGGSGAMRAF
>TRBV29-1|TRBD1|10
SAGTENYGYT
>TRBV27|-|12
ASSLLGREQPQH
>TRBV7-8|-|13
ASSLGRISNQPQH
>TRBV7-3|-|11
ASSLETDSQAF
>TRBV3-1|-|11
ASSRQGPYEQY
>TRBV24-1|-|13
ATSDLGSSNSPLH
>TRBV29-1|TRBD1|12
SVDRQGVNTEAF
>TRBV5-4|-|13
ASSSLGGEGHGYT
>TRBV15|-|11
ATSRDGMQPQH
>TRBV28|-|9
ASSWRQKAF
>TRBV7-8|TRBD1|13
ASSLGQGYRNTIY
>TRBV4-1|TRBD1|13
ASSHPGQVLDTQY
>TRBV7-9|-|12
ASSLAGSPYEQY
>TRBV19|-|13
ASSNRPATNEKLF